These T cell receptor beta chains were read from a single sample in a study of regulatory T cells in long-lasting Graves disease. TCRdb passed the multiplex PCR reads through MiXCR, listing each CDR3 protein once. Of some 470,000 distinct CDR3 sequences listed, roughly 21% are singletons. Specimen: peripheral blood mononuclear cells (PBMCs), collected when the disease was refractory, from a patient treated with antithyroid drugs. The source of these receptors is a female donor with Graves disease. CDR3s include the opening cysteine and the closing phenylalanine or tryptophan. A D gene is named only where the DNA matches it firmly. Expanded clones are given a class, and other clones once, few, many or no size at all.

cdr3_length	d_call	clone_size	v_call	j_call	cdr3_aa	cdr3_nt
16	.	many	TRBV2	TRBJ1-6	CASSEWGNAHNSPLHF	TGTGCCAGCAGTGAATGGGGGAATGCACATAATTCACCCCTCCACTTT
15	TRBD2	.	TRBV6-1	TRBJ2-7	CASSATGTRSDEQYF	TGTGCCAGCAGTGCCACCGGGACTAGATCGGACGAGCAGTACTTC
15	.	.	TRBV5-1	TRBJ2-7	CASSWRDIETYEQYF	TGCGCCAGCAGCTGGAGGGACATTGAAACCTACGAGCAGTACTTC
16	TRBD1	many	TRBV12-3/TRBV12-4	TRBJ1-1	CASSLPGQGRNTEAFF	TGTGCCAGCAGTTTACCGGGACAGGGACGGAACACTGAAGCTTTCTTT
16	TRBD1	once	TRBV7-2	TRBJ2-2	CASRPGGWGKGGELFF	TGTGCCAGCAGACCAGGGGGCTGGGGGAAAGGCGGGGAGCTGTTTTTT
12	TRBD1	many	TRBV28	TRBJ1-4	CASSLRGQALFF	TGTGCCAGCAGTTTACGGGGACAGGCCCTGTTTTTT
12	TRBD2	many	TRBV2	TRBJ2-7	CASKPGGYEQYF	TGTGCCAGCAAGCCGGGGGGTTACGAGCAGTACTTC
17	.	.	TRBV7-3	TRBJ2-6	CASSLMGQSSGANVLTF	TGTGCCAGCAGCTTAATGGGACAAAGCTCTGGGGCCAACGTCCTGACTTTC
14	.	many	TRBV7-8	TRBJ2-5	CASSSVEGGETQYF	TGTGCCAGCAGCTCCGTGGAGGGAGGAGAGACCCAGTACTTC
15	TRBD2	few	TRBV7-2	TRBJ2-2	CASSFGTTVTGELFF	TGTGCCAGCAGCTTCGGGACTACAGTCACCGGGGAGCTGTTTTTT
15	.	few	TRBV7-2	TRBJ1-1	CASSLEGPVVLEAFF	TGTGCCAGCAGCTTAGAGGGCCCGGTGGTACTTGAAGCTTTCTTT
17	.	many	TRBV29-1	TRBJ2-5	CSVVGSARRRTQETQYF	TGCAGCGTTGTAGGGTCAGCAAGAAGAAGAACCCAAGAGACCCAGTACTTC
16	TRBD1	.	TRBV7-2	TRBJ2-5	CASSSHQGEYQETQYF	TGTGCCAGCAGCTCGCATCAGGGGGAGTACCAAGAGACCCAGTACTTC
16	.	.	TRBV5-1	TRBJ2-7	CASSGGGSRSSYEQYF	TGCGCCAGCAGCGGCGGGGGCAGTAGAAGCTCCTACGAGCAGTACTTC
17	.	.	TRBV7-3	TRBJ2-7	CAGSSPLGTLGGHEQYF	TGTGCCGGCAGCTCCCCCCTAGGGACACTTGGTGGGCACGAGCAGTACTTC
14	.	.	TRBV11-3	TRBJ2-2	CASSLDRRTGELFF	TGTGCCAGCAGCTTAGATCGAAGGACCGGGGAGCTGTTTTTT
16	TRBD2	.	TRBV28	TRBJ2-1	CASRPTSGVSYNEQFF	TGTGCCAGCCGGCCGACTAGCGGGGTCTCCTACAATGAGCAGTTCTTC
13	.	few	TRBV4-1	TRBJ2-7	CASSGGEGYEQHF	TGCGCCAGCAGCGGGGGAGAAGGTTACGAGCAGCACTTC
14	.	.	TRBV27	TRBJ2-7	CASSLRWTSYEQYF	TGTGCCAGCAGTTTAAGATGGACAAGCTACGAGCAGTACTTC
15	TRBD1	.	TRBV5-1	TRBJ2-5	CASSLGDRGYETQYF	TGCGCCAGCAGCCTTGGCGACAGGGGATATGAGACCCAGTACTTC
15	TRBD2	.	TRBV29-1	TRBJ2-1	CSVEGTSGTYNEQFF	TGCAGCGTTGAAGGGACTAGCGGGACCTACAATGAGCAGTTCTTC
13	TRBD1	once	TRBV25-1	TRBJ2-1	CATADRGLNEQFF	TGTGCCACCGCGGACAGGGGGCTCAATGAGCAGTTCTTC
14	.	.	TRBV3-1	TRBJ1-5	CASSPKGQGQPQHF	TGTGCCAGCAGCCCCAAGGGGCAGGGTCAGCCCCAGCATTTT
15	TRBD2	.	TRBV6-1	TRBJ2-1	CASTPYSGAYNEQFF	TGTGCCAGCACCCCATATAGCGGGGCCTACAATGAGCAGTTCTTC
12	.	.	TRBV6-1	TRBJ2-1	CASSHTHNEQFF	TGTGCCAGCAGTCACACCCACAATGAGCAGTTCTTC
14	.	.	TRBV6-2/TRBV6-3	TRBJ1-5	CASRPGPGGQPQHF	TGTGCCAGCAGACCAGGACCCGGCGGGCAGCCCCAGCATTTT
13	TRBD1	few	TRBV20-1	TRBJ1-4	CSAEDRAREKLFF	TGCAGTGCCGAGGACAGGGCTCGCGAAAAACTGTTTTTT
14	.	many	TRBV28	TRBJ1-3	CASTPRGRGNTIYF	TGTGCCAGCACCCCTCGGGGAAGAGGAAACACCATATATTTT
15	TRBD2	many	TRBV7-3	TRBJ2-7	CASSLTAGAAYEQYF	TGTGCCAGCAGCTTAACAGCGGGGGCCGCCTACGAGCAGTACTTC
13	.	few	TRBV20-1	TRBJ1-1	CSARRDPLTEAFF	TGCAGTGCTAGGAGGGACCCTCTCACTGAAGCTTTCTTT
14	.	many	TRBV2	TRBJ1-1	CASSGAGSDTEAFF	TGTGCCAGCAGTGGGGCAGGAAGCGACACTGAAGCTTTCTTT
13	.	.	TRBV19	TRBJ2-2	CASSISGSGELFF	TGTGCCAGTAGTATCTCGGGAAGCGGGGAGCTGTTTTTT
16	TRBD2	.	TRBV25-1	TRBJ2-5	CASSGWGLKLRETQYF	TGTGCCAGCAGTGGGTGGGGACTAAAATTGCGAGAGACCCAGTACTTC